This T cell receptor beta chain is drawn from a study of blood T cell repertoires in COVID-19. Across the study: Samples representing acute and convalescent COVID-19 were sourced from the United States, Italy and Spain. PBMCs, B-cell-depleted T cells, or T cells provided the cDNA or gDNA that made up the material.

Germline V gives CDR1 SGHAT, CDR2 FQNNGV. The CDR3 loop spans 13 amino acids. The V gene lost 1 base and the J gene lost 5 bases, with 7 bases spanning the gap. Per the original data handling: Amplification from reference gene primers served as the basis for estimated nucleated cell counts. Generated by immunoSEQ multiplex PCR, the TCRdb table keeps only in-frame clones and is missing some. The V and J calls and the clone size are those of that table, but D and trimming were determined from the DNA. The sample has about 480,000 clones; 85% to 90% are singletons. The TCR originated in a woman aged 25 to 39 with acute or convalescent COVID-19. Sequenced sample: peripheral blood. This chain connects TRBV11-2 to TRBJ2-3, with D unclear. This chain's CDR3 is CASSLAGGDTQYF. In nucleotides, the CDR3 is TGTGCCAGCAGCTTAGCTGGCGGAGATACGCAGTATTTT.